This T cell receptor (beta chain) appears in the sequencing data of a study of chemoradiotherapy in HPV16-positive cancers. As for the study in general: Candidate HPV-specific clones and shared TCR motifs came from a couple of HPV16-positive patients. Findings of the study overall: Candidate HPV-specific clones and E7-related TCR motifs grew in tumor during treatment. Better recurrence-free survival went with HPV-responsive T-cell expansion in HPV16-positive patients.

The CDR3 sequence is 16 residues long. Germline CDR1 LNHDA, CDR2 SQIVND (reference sequence). V trimming: 5 bases; J trimming: 7 bases; junction bases outside the gene matches: 12. Profiled with immunoSEQ multiplex PCR; TCRdb holds only in-frame clones, not every one. The sample holds 5,500 to 7,000 clones, about 80% seen once. Samples were taken several times over chemoradiotherapy. About this clone itself: What it binds is not known.

This sample comprised tumor tissue, obtained from a patient who underwent chemoradiotherapy. The origin of this receptor is a human donor with HPV-associated anogenital cancer. The V and J genes are TRBV19 and TRBJ1-5, with 9 bases aligning to TRBD1. The CDR3 nucleotides are TGTGCCAGTAGTCCTTCCCCGGGACAGGGAGACCAGCCCCAGCATTTT. Its translation: CASSPSPGQGDQPQHF.